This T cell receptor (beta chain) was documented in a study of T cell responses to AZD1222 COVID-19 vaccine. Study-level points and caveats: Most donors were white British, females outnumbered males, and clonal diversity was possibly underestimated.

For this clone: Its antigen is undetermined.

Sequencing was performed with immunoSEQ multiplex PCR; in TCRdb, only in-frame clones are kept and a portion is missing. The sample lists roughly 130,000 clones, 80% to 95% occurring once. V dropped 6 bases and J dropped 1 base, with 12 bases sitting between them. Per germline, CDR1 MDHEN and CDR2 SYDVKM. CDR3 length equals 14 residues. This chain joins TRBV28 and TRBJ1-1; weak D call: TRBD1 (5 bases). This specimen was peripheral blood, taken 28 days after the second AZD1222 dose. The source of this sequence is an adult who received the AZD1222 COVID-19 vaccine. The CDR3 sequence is CASRRGLKNTEAFF. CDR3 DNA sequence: TGTGCCAGCAGACGGGGACTCAAGAACACTGAAGCTTTCTTT.